The TCR beta chain described here comes from a study of blood T cell dynamics during melanoma immunotherapy. In the study overall: Metastatic melanoma patients received first-line pembrolizumab or nivolumab plus ipilimumab.

The study's findings and limits: PBMC repertoires of eventual disease-control patients split at W3 into clonality or diversity gains.

Germline V gene data show CDR1 as SGDLS and CDR2 as YYNGEE. The CDR3 runs to 14 residues. V lost 0 bases and J lost 4, with 8 bases in between. As concerns this clone: The antigen remains unidentified.

The time point is: pre-treatment baseline. Prior systemic cancer therapy, immunosuppressant use and other active malignancies excluded patients. Clones were sequenced by immunoSEQ multiplex PCR, and TCRdb holds only the in-frame ones, with some missing. Seen here are 9,500 to 10,000 clones, about 86% observed once, and the top ten hold around 11%. Sequenced here: blood, sampled from a patient treated with checkpoint blockade. V is TRBV9 and J is TRBJ1-5; the D gene is possibly TRBD1 (6 bases). This TCR was sampled from a human donor with melanoma. The CDR3 here is CASSVGQGNQPQHF. The CDR3 DNA sequence: TGTGCCAGCAGCGTAGGTCAGGGGAATCAGCCCCAGCATTTT.